The 24 T cell receptor beta chains below all came from one sample that was sequenced in a study of T cells in localized non-small cell lung cancer. The table came from immunoSEQ multiplex PCR; TCRdb's copy has only in-frame clones and leaves some out. The sample shows 15,000 to 20,000 clones, more than 65% of them seen only once. Sequenced here: peripheral blood, sampled before any cancer treatment. The source is a male donor older than 55 with stage I lung adenocarcinoma.

This clone appeared a few times. V is TRBV19 and J is TRBJ1-5; D unclear. V lost 10 bases and J 0 bases, leaving 16 bases between the germline ends. CDR1 is LNHDA and CDR2 is SQIVND in the germline V gene (reference sequence). This CDR3 is 15 amino acids long. The CDR3 spells CATSISRYSNQPQHF. The CDR3, as DNA: TGTGCCACCAGTATTAGCCGGTATAGCAATCAGCCCCAGCATTTT.

The chain is built from TRBV18 and TRBJ2-3; possible D gene TRBD2, 5 bases. Trimming removed 2 bases from V and 0 bases from J, with 9 bases in between. This CDR3 comprises 15 residues. Germline V gene lookup returns CDR1 KGHSH and CDR2 LQKENI. The CDR3, as DNA: TGTGCCAGCTCACCAGACGGGGAGAGCACAGATACGCAGTATTTT. This sequence encodes CASSPDGESTDTQYF.

The chain is built from TRBV21-1 and TRBJ2-7; the table calls TRBD2, which could not be checked here. TRBV21-1 is a pseudogene. The CDR3 covers 14 residues. The CDR3 loop reads CASIPPGTDNEQYF. The CDR3 coding sequence is TGTGCCAGCATTCCCCCCGGGACTGACAACGAGCAGTACTTC.

The chain links TRBV19 to TRBJ2-3, with 7 bases matching TRBD1. CDR1 is LNHDA, CDR2 SQIVND, per germline (reference sequence). V dropped 7 bases and J dropped 0; count of bases not matched to a gene: 4. The CDR3 is made up of 14 amino acids. This chain's CDR3 is CASTWTGSTDTQYF. CDR3 nucleotides: TGTGCCAGTACCTGGACAGGTAGCACAGATACGCAGTATTTT.

The chain joins TRBV6-1 to TRBJ2-7; 9 positions match TRBD1. CDR1 is MNHNS, CDR2 SASEGT, per germline. The CDR3 is made up of 14 amino acids. V was pared by 6 bases and J by 0 bases, with 3 bases of the junction left unmatched. CDR3 amino acids: CASRETGGSYEQYF. The CDR3 region has the DNA TGTGCCAGCAGAGAGACAGGGGGCTCCTACGAGCAGTACTTC.

This clone was detected a few times. This rearrangement joins TRBV2 to TRBJ1-1; TRBD1 is a possible D gene (6 bases). The CDR3 has 15 residues. Germline V gene lookup returns CDR1 SNHLY and CDR2 FYNNEI. Trimming removed 6 bases from V and 4 bases from J, with 18 bases in between. Here the CDR3 reads CASSEWGGGATEAFF. The CDR3 nucleotides are TGTGCCAGCAGCGAATGGGGCGGGGGGGCCACTGAAGCTTTCTTT.

The genes are TRBV10-3 and TRBJ2-1; a weak D match, TRBD2 (6 bases). Germline lookup yields CDR1 ENHRY and CDR2 SYGVKD. The V end lost 5 bases, the J end lost 3 bases, and 14 bases lay between the germline ends. The CDR3 totals 15 residues. The CDR3 region is CAISFQLADYNEQFF. The CDR3 bases are TGTGCCATCAGTTTCCAACTAGCAGACTACAATGAGCAGTTCTTC.

This chain joins TRBV11-2 and TRBJ2-7; the D gene is possibly TRBD2 (5 bases). There are 14 residues in the CDR3. Germline CDR1 SGHAT, CDR2 FQNNGV. The V end was cut by 1 base, the J end by 3 bases, with 10 bases between. The CDR3 spells CASSLAGDYYEQYF. CDR3 in DNA: TGTGCCAGCAGCTTAGCCGGGGATTACTACGAGCAGTACTTC.

V and J are TRBV6-1 and TRBJ1-2; no firm D call. Germline-derived CDR1 and CDR2 are MNHNS and SASEGT. Trimming pared 6 bases from V and 6 bases from J, leaving 5 bases between. The CDR3 totals 10 residues. In DNA, the CDR3 is TGTGCCAGCAGGGAGGATGGCTACACCTTC. Translation: CASREDGYTF.

This rearrangement joins TRBV7-9 to TRBJ2-7, with D unclear. The germline gives CDR1 SEHNR, CDR2 FQNEAQ (reference sequence). This CDR3 has 13 amino acids. V lost 1 base to trimming and J lost 3 bases, with 7 bases between them. In nucleotides, the CDR3 is TGTGCCAGCAGCTTAGGCCAGATCTACGAGCAGTACTTC. This gives the protein CASSLGQIYEQYF.

The chain links TRBV11-1 to TRBJ2-5, with 8 bases that match TRBD1. The CDR3 is made up of 14 amino acids. Germline-derived CDR1 and CDR2 are SGHAT and FQDESV (reference sequence). The J segment lost 5 bases and the V segment lost 5 bases, leaving 7 bases of the junction unmatched. The CDR3 DNA reads TGTGCCAGCAGCGCAGACAGGGGACGGGAGACCCAGTACTTC. It encodes CASSADRGRETQYF. Combining the CDR3 with reference TRBV11-1 and TRBJ2-5 gives the whole variable domain EAEVAQSPRYKITEKSQAVAFWCDPISGHATLYWYRQILGQGPELLVQFQDESVVDDSQLPKDRFSAERLKGVDSTLKIQPAELGDSAMYLCASSADRGRETQYFGPGTRLLVL.

The rearrangement joins TRBV15 to TRBJ2-5; D may correspond to TRBD1 or TRBD2 (6 bases each). The CDR3 is 15 residues long. Germline CDR1 LNHNV, CDR2 YYDKDF (reference sequence). V was cut by 4 bases and J by 1 base, with 13 bases left in between. As DNA, the CDR3 is TGTGCCACCAGCACCTCGACGGGGGCCCAAGAGACCCAGTACTTC. This sequence encodes CATSTSTGAQETQYF.

The chain employs TRBV9 and TRBJ2-6; no clear D gene. This CDR3 has 10 amino acids. The germline V gene encodes CDR1 SGDLS and CDR2 YYNGEE. V lost 8 bases to trimming and J lost 3 bases, with 0 bases between them. CDR3 DNA sequence: TGTGCCAGTGGGGCCAACGTCCTGACTTTC. Translated: CASGANVLTF.

The J gene is TRBJ1-5, the V gene TRBV19; possibly TRBD1 for D (5 bases). CDR1 is LNHDA, CDR2 SQIVND, per germline (reference sequence). The V end lost 3 bases, the J end lost 7 bases, and 13 bases lay between the germline ends. The CDR3 runs to 14 residues. CDR3 nucleotides: TGTGCCAGTAGTATCTTTGGGGGTGGGCAGCCCCAGCATTTT. Translation: CASSIFGGGQPQHF.

The chain employs TRBV11-3 and TRBJ2-7; D uncertain. CDR1 and CDR2 (germline): SGHNT, YENEEA. The CDR3 totals 13 residues. The V and J ends lost 1 base and 1 base respectively, with 5 bases between them. As DNA, the CDR3 is TGTGCCAGCAGCTTAGGGGAATCCTACGAGCAGTACTTC. Its translation is CASSLGESYEQYF.

The rearrangement joins TRBV15 to TRBJ2-3, with D perhaps TRBD2 (6 bases). This CDR3 is built from 17 residues. Per the germline V gene, CDR1 is LNHNV and CDR2 is YYDKDF (reference sequence). V dropped 0 bases and J dropped 0 bases, with 13 bases sitting between them. CDR3 bases: TGTGCCACCAGCAGAGAAATCGGCGGGACGAGCACAGATACGCAGTATTTT. It translates to CATSREIGGTSTDTQYF.

V and J are TRBV5-4 and TRBJ2-3; D not resolved. Trimming took 0 bases from V and 3 from J, leaving 11 bases between them. The CDR3 is 15 residues long. Germline CDR1 is SGHNT and CDR2 is YYREEE (reference sequence). CDR3 DNA sequence: TGTGCCAGCAGCTTGGACGTCATCCCGACAGATACGCAGTATTTT. It codes for CASSLDVIPTDTQYF.

This clone has just a few counts. This chain joins TRBV6-1 and TRBJ2-7; no firm D call. This CDR3 is 14 amino acids long. Germline-derived CDR1 and CDR2 are MNHNS and SASEGT. Trimming took 0 bases from V and 4 from J, leaving 10 bases between them. The CDR3 DNA is TGTGCCAGCAGTGAAGCCACAGACGGATACGAGCAGTACTTC. Protein product: CASSEATDGYEQYF.

This chain links TRBV6-5 with TRBJ1-2; 7 bases agree with TRBD1. The CDR3 is made up of 12 amino acids. In germline, CDR1 is MNHEY, CDR2 SVGAGI. J was trimmed by 14 bases and V by 6 bases; bases with no gene match: 12. CDR3: CASRHTGEAGTF. The CDR3 coding sequence is TGTGCCAGCAGACACACAGGGGAAGCTGGTACCTTC.

The V gene is TRBV10-2, the J gene TRBJ2-3; no clear D. With 6 bases removed from V and 4 bases from J, the gap between germline ends came to 17 bases. The germline gives CDR1 WSHSY, CDR2 SAAADI. The length of the CDR3 is 15 residues. CDR3 DNA sequence: TGCGCCAGCAGACCCGCCGGAGCGAGGTCAGATACGCAGTATTTT. This encodes CASRPAGARSDTQYF.

This chain's CDR3 is CASNSANNEQFF. CDR3 sequence (DNA): TGTGCCAGTAATAGTGCCAACAATGAGCAGTTCTTC. The chain couples TRBV19 to TRBJ2-1; no reliable D call. Trimming took 7 bases from V and 5 from J, leaving 9 bases between them. The CDR3 has 12 residues. Germline assignment: CDR1 LNHDA and CDR2 SQIVND (reference sequence).

The chain carries TRBV4-1 and TRBJ2-3, with 13 bases aligning to TRBD2. The CDR3 is 16 residues long. The germline V gene has CDR1 MGHRA and CDR2 YSYEKL. The V segment lost 5 bases and the J segment 5 bases; nucleotides outside the gene matches: 7. The CDR3 DNA follows: TGCGCCAGCAGCAGAACTAGCGGGGGGGCTGAAGATACGCAGTATTTT. Protein product: CASSRTSGGAEDTQYF.

This clone occurred once. J is TRBJ2-1 and V is TRBV11-1; D ambiguous. V lost 0 bases and J 7 bases, leaving 7 bases between the germline ends. The CDR3 covers 13 residues. Germline V CDR1 and CDR2: SGHAT, FQDESV (reference sequence). This CDR3 is CASSLAEVNEQFF. The CDR3 DNA is TGTGCCAGCAGCTTAGCCGAAGTAAATGAGCAGTTCTTC.

The CDR3 DNA reads as TGCGCCAGCAGCCACAGCGAGTCAGACAGGCAGCCCCAGCATTTT. It translates to CASSHSESDRQPQHF. The J gene is TRBJ1-5, the V gene TRBV4-1; possibly TRBD1 for D (6 bases). The CDR3 is 15 residues long. V shed 3 bases and J shed 7 bases, with 16 bases lying between them. Per the germline V gene, CDR1 is MGHRA and CDR2 is YSYEKL.